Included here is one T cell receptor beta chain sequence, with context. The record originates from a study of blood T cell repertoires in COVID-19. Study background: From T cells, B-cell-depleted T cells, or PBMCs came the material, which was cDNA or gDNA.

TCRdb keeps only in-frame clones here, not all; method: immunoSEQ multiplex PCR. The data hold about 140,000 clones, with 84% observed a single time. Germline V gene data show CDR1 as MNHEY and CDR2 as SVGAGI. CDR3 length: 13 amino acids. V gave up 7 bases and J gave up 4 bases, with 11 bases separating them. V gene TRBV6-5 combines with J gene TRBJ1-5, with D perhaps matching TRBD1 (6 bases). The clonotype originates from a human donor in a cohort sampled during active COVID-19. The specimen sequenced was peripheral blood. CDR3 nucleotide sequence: TGTGCCAGCACCCGGGGGGCGAATCAGCCCCAGCATTTT. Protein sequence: CASTRGANQPQHF.